The 14 T cell receptor beta chains listed next were all sequenced from one sample in a study of breast tumors, draining lymph nodes, adjacent tissues (dated by TCRdb to the mid-2010s). To prepare the library, multiplex PCR was applied. TCRdb lists the instrument as Illumina HiSeq 2000. The public reads were run again by TCRdb, first through fastp at Q25 and then through MiXCR, and only productive beta chains were kept. Entries that share a CDR3 protein sequence are merged under the most common genes and DNA. Across this sample there are about 130,000 distinct CDR3 sequences, with roughly 20% seen only once. The ten largest make up 2.2% of the sample. The axillary draining lymph nodes of breast cancer patients were the source of the lymph node samples. Sequencing was performed on axillary lymph node tissue. Receptors were obtained from a female donor with breast cancer. Some clones in this sample may be carry-over from other donors' samples.

This clonotype has a count of ten or more. The CDR3 sequence is CASSLTPREGYNEQFF. DNA for the CDR3: TGCGCCAGCAGCTTGACCCCGCGGGAGGGTTACAATGAGCAGTTCTTC. The chain uses TRBV5-1 and TRBJ2-1; 9 bases line up with TRBD2. Germline CDR1 and CDR2: SGHRS and YFSETQ. CDR3 length: 16 amino acids. V shed 1 base and J 4 bases; nucleotides not matched to a gene: 6.

With regard to this clonotype: At one of its ends the junction is not consistent with the germline gene, which may arise from a read error. V and J are TRBV18 and TRBJ2-5; 11 nucleotides align to TRBD1. CDR1 is KGHSH and CDR2 is LQKENI in the germline V gene. The CDR3 has 16 amino acids. For the CDR3, the DNA is TGTGCCAGCTCACCACTCGGGACAGGGGGGCAAGAGACCCCGTACTTC. Its translation: CASSPLGTGGQETPYF.

This clonotype occurred many times. This chain uses TRBV11-1 with TRBJ2-5, with 10 positions matching TRBD2. The V and J ends lost 0 bases and 2 bases, in that order; junction bases with no gene match: 3. The germline V gene encodes CDR1 SGHAT and CDR2 FQDESV (reference sequence). The CDR3 is 16 residues long. In DNA form, the CDR3 reads TGTGCCAGCAGCTTAGCGCTACTAGCGGGACAAGAGACCCAGTACTTC. Its protein product is CASSLALLAGQETQYF.

In the case of this clonotype: A much bigger clone sits one base away, suggesting this may be a read error. The chain couples TRBV30 to TRBJ2-1; D is ambiguous. CDR1 and CDR2 (germline): GTSNPN, SVGIG (reference sequence). V shed 1 base and J shed 5 bases, with 6 bases lying between them. The CDR3 contains 12 residues. CDR3 loop: CAWSASHNEQFF. The CDR3 DNA reads TGTGCCTGGAGTGCCAGCCACAATGAGCAGTTCTTC.

This clonotype was seen ten or more times. The genes are TRBV4-1 and TRBJ2-3, with D tentatively TRBD1 or TRBD2 (5 bases each). Germline V gene sequence: CDR1 MGHRA, CDR2 YSYEKL. The CDR3 is made up of 13 amino acids. V lost 5 bases and J 2 bases, leaving 8 bases between the germline ends. CDR3 in DNA: TGCGCCAGCAGCTATGGGACCACAGATACGCAGTATTTT. Translated: CASSYGTTDTQYF.

In the case of this clonotype: This may be a read error, as it is one base from a much larger clone. The chain carries TRBV12-3 or TRBV12-4 and TRBJ2-3, with TRBD1 matching over 8 bases. The CDR3 extends over 14 amino acids. Trimming took 7 bases from V and 2 from J; bases not matched to a gene: 5. Here the CDR3 DNA reads TGTGCCAGCAAGTGCAGGGGGCCCACAGATACGCAGTATTTT. Amino acids: CASKCRGPTDTQYF.

The chain carries TRBV7-9 and TRBJ1-2; D is unclear. The germline V and J ends were trimmed by 2 bases and 5 bases, with 12 bases remaining between them. The CDR3 has 14 residues. Germline V gene sequence: CDR1 SEHNR, CDR2 FQNEAQ (reference sequence). Here the CDR3 DNA reads TGTGCCAGCAGCTTATTTGCTTCTCAGTATGGCTACACCTTC. Amino acid sequence: CASSLFASQYGYTF. The full variable domain, in which reference TRBV7-9 and TRBJ1-2 provide the parts outside the CDR3, is DTGVSQNPRHKITKRGQNVTFRCDPISEHNRLYWYRQTLGQGPEFLTYFQNEAQLEKSRLLSDRFSAERPKGSFSTLEIQRTEQGDSAMYLCASSLFASQYGYTFGSGTRLTVV.

The chain uses TRBV27 and TRBJ2-7; TRBD1 agrees at 8 bases. CDR1 is MNHEY, CDR2 SMNVEV, per germline (reference sequence). The CDR3 is made up of 13 amino acids. V lost 6 bases to trimming and J lost 4 bases; unmatched junction nucleotides: 5. CDR3 in amino acids: CASSGGQVYEQYF. The CDR3 bases are TGTGCCAGCAGCGGGGGACAGGTGTACGAGCAGTACTTC.

This clonotype was counted ten times or more. The V call is TRBV20-1, the J call TRBJ1-5, with 11 bases aligning to TRBD1. The V gene end was trimmed by 3 bases and the J gene end by 5 bases; junction bases not matched to a gene: 9. Germline V gene sequence: CDR1 DFQATT, CDR2 SNEGSKA (reference sequence). The CDR3 length is 16 residues. CDR3 sequence reads: CSARLGGTGGDQPQHF. The CDR3 region has the DNA TGCAGTGCTAGGTTGGGCGGGACAGGGGGGGATCAGCCCCAGCATTTT.

In the case of this clonotype: A single base separates this from a much larger clone, so it may be a read error. The chain carries TRBV5-1 and TRBJ2-2; TRBD1 might be the D (6 bases). This CDR3 comprises 14 residues. The germline V gene has CDR1 SGHRS and CDR2 YFSETQ. Trimming took 8 bases from V and 7 from J, leaving 18 bases between them. CDR3 amino acids: CASRQEASGGELFF. CDR3 nucleotides: TGCGCCAGTCGACAGGAGGCGTCCGGCGGGGAGCTGTTTTTT.

This clonotype appeared many times. The chain is built from TRBV6-4 and TRBJ2-3; a weak D match, TRBD1 (7 bases). In germline, CDR1 is MRHNA, CDR2 SNTAGT. The germline V and J ends were trimmed by 6 bases and 8 bases, with 21 bases remaining between them. The CDR3 runs 15 residues. CDR3 loop: CASSQDRAGGSTQYF. The CDR3 nucleotides read TGTGCCAGCAGCCAAGACCGCGCAGGGGGGAGTACGCAGTATTTT.

Note on this clonotype: A single base separates this from a much larger clone, so it may be a read error. The chain employs TRBV6-5 and TRBJ1-2; 9 nucleotides agree with TRBD1. Germline values: CDR1 MNHEY, CDR2 SVGAGI. The CDR3 sequence is 19 residues long. The trim removed 1 base at V and 1 base at J, leaving 13 bases unmatched. In DNA form, the CDR3 reads TGTGCCAGCAGTTACTACTCGCAACAGGGGGCGCATAATAACTATGGCTACACCTTC. The encoded protein is CASSYYSQQGAHNNYGYTF.

This clonotype has at least ten counts. This chain joins TRBV5-1 and TRBJ2-7; TRBD1 aligns across 10 bases. The CDR3 covers 15 residues. J lost 1 base, V lost 4 bases, and 5 bases had no gene match. Per germline, CDR1 SGHRS and CDR2 YFSETQ. CDR3 sequence (DNA): TGCGCCAGCAGCATACAGGGACAGGGGTCCTACGAGCAGTACTTC. It specifies CASSIQGQGSYEQYF.

This clonotype appeared a few times. The rearrangement uses TRBV5-1 and TRBJ2-1; 11 positions match TRBD2. CDR1 is SGHRS, CDR2 YFSETQ, per germline. The junction had 9 bases not matched to a gene; V was cut back by 3 bases and J by 4 bases. The CDR3 sequence is 17 residues long. CDR3 bases: TGCGCCAGCAGCTATTATCCGGGACTAGCGGAATACAATGAGCAGTTCTTC. This gives the protein CASSYYPGLAEYNEQFF. Supplemented by reference TRBV5-1 and TRBJ2-1, the full variable domain reads KAGVTQTPRYLIKTRGQQVTLSCSPISGHRSVSWYQQTPGQGLQFLFEYFSETQRNKGNFPGRFSGRQFSNSRSEMNVSTLELGDSALYLCASSYYPGLAEYNEQFFGPGTRLTVL.